Listed below are T cell receptor beta chains from one sample, sequenced in a study of cytotoxic CD8 clonotypes in ibrutinib-treated CLL. TCRdb's copy holds only in-frame clones and misses some; the assay was immunoSEQ multiplex PCR. The sample records around 130,000 clones, roughly 84% being singletons. The specimen was PBMCs, collected after 24 months of ibrutinib treatment. All receptors derive from a human donor with chronic lymphocytic leukemia. The CDR3 runs from the conserved cysteine through the conserved F or W. The order of the fields is D gene, J gene, V gene, clone size, CDR3 protein, CDR3 DNA. The D gene is left open where the match is weak. Rows give clone size only sometimes, using once, few, many, or a class for an expanded clone.

>-|TRBJ2-7|TRBV7-2|-
CASSLGIGTPYEQYF
TGTGCCAGCAGCTTAGGGATAGGAACCCCCTACGAGCAGTACTTC
>TRBD2|TRBJ2-3|TRBV9|-
CASSVVPGRGTDTQYF
TGTGCCAGCAGCGTAGTCCCAGGGAGGGGCACAGATACGCAGTATTTT
>-|TRBJ2-1|TRBV11-3|-
CASSSGSYNEQFF
TGTGCCAGCAGCTCAGGGTCCTACAATGAGCAGTTCTTC
>TRBD2|TRBJ2-1|TRBV2|-
CASRPTSGYNEQFF
TGTGCCAGCAGGCCGACTAGCGGATACAATGAGCAGTTCTTC
>TRBD2|TRBJ2-3|TRBV18|-
CASSPASGGRGTDTQYF
TGTGCCAGCTCACCAGCTAGCGGGGGGCGTGGCACAGATACGCAGTATTTT
>TRBD2|TRBJ2-7|TRBV28|-
CASRPGLAGFEQYF
TGTGCCAGCAGACCAGGACTAGCGGGGTTCGAGCAGTACTTC
>-|TRBJ1-1|TRBV2|few
CASKKLQNTEAFF
TGTGCCAGCAAAAAGCTTCAGAACACTGAAGCTTTCTTT
>-|TRBJ1-1|TRBV7-2|-
CASSLFQNTEAFF
TGTGCCAGCAGCTTATTTCAGAACACTGAAGCTTTCTTT
>TRBD1|TRBJ2-1|TRBV29-1|-
CSVEGDRFDTEQFF
TGCAGCGTTGAAGGGGACAGGTTTGACACTGAGCAGTTCTTC
>TRBD2|TRBJ2-3|TRBV5-6|once
CASSPLPKPAGGTDTQYF
TGTGCCAGCAGCCCACTACCTAAGCCAGCGGGGGGCACAGATACGCAGTATTTT
>TRBD1|TRBJ1-3|TRBV6-1|-
CASSEADRIAGNTIYF
TGTGCCAGCAGTGAAGCGGACAGGATTGCTGGAAACACCATATATTTT
>TRBD2|TRBJ2-5|TRBV6-6|-
CASRPIAGQAETQYF
TGTGCCAGCAGACCCATAGCGGGTCAAGCAGAGACCCAGTACTTC
>TRBD1|TRBJ1-5|TRBV7-2|once
CASSPGQGRNQPQHF
TGTGCCAGCAGCCCGGGACAGGGGCGCAATCAGCCCCAGCATTTT
>-|TRBJ1-1|TRBV2|once
CARSLGGDTEAFF
TGTGCCAGGTCCCTCGGGGGGGACACTGAAGCTTTCTTT
>-|TRBJ2-1|TRBV5-1|-
CASAYRQGTYEQFF
TGCGCCAGCGCCTATCGGCAGGGGACTTATGAGCAGTTCTTC
>TRBD1|TRBJ1-2|TRBV7-6|-
CASSLRGTGSHSRKGYTF
TGTGCCAGCAGCTTACGAGGGACAGGCTCCCACTCGAGGAAGGGCTACACCTTC
>-|TRBJ2-4|TRBV20-1|-
CSANRVNIQYF
TGCAGTGCTAACAGGGTAAACATTCAGTACTTC
>-|TRBJ2-3|TRBV11-3|-
CASSLVGKTDTQYF
TGTGCCAGCAGCTTAGTCGGGAAAACAGATACGCAGTATTTT
>TRBD1|TRBJ1-1|TRBV13|few
CASSWIYGTESKRDPGSTEAFF
TGTGCCAGCAGCTGGATATACGGGACAGAATCTAAAAGAGATCCAGGGAGCACTGAAGCTTTCTTT
>-|TRBJ1-1|TRBV6-6|few
CASSYGENTEAFF
TGTGCCAGCAGTTACGGGGAGAACACTGAAGCTTTCTTT
>TRBD2|TRBJ2-5|TRBV6-6|-
CASRLAGAVQETQYF
TGTGCCAGCAGACTAGCGGGAGCTGTACAAGAGACCCAGTACTTC
>-|TRBJ1-4|TRBV7-2|-
CASSYDSSTNEKLFF
TGTGCCAGCAGCTATGACAGCTCAACTAATGAAAAACTGTTTTTT
>TRBD1|TRBJ1-1|TRBV19|-
CASSIGAGGTEAFF
TGTGCCAGTAGTATAGGGGCAGGGGGCACTGAAGCTTTCTTT
>-|TRBJ2-7|TRBV28|-
CASSFLPGQRGNYEQYF
TGTGCCAGCAGTTTCCTGCCGGGACAGCGGGGAAACTACGAGCAGTACTTC
>TRBD2|TRBJ2-3|TRBV6-5|-
CASKEGLSTDTQYF
TGTGCCAGCAAAGAGGGACTATCCACAGATACGCAGTATTTT
>-|TRBJ2-7|TRBV29-1|once
CSVEGAGNYEQYF
TGCAGCGTTGAAGGGGCAGGGAACTACGAGCAGTACTTC
>-|TRBJ2-3|TRBV6-5|-
CASSPTTTGDTQYF
TGTGCCAGCAGCCCTACTACTACGGGAGATACGCAGTATTTT
>-|TRBJ1-4|TRBV19|-
CASAPSGSEKLFF
TGTGCCAGCGCTCCCTCAGGGAGTGAAAAACTGTTTTTT
>-|TRBJ2-5|TRBV30|-
CAWRRETQYF
TGTGCCTGGAGGAGAGAGACCCAGTACTTC
>-|TRBJ1-3|TRBV18|-
CASSGQTGRISGNTIYF
TGTGCCAGCTCCGGACAGACAGGCCGGATCTCTGGAAACACCATATATTTT
>-|TRBJ2-7|TRBV27|once
CASGRGSYEQYF
TGTGCCAGCGGCCGGGGCTCCTACGAGCAGTACTTC
>-|TRBJ1-5|TRBV19|-
CASSIGDQPQHF
TGTGCCAGTAGTATAGGTGACCAGCCCCAGCATTTT
>TRBD1|TRBJ1-1|TRBV6-6|-
CASRETGVNTEAFF
TGTGCCAGCAGGGAAACAGGGGTAAACACTGAAGCTTTCTTT
>-|TRBJ1-2|TRBV27|-
CASSLSPTVPWYGYTF
TGTGCCAGCAGTTTATCCCCGACAGTGCCTTGGTATGGCTACACCTTC
>-|TRBJ2-2|TRBV6-5|few
CASRPPGEDTGELFF
TGTGCCAGCAGACCCCCGGGGGAGGATACCGGGGAGCTGTTTTTT
>-|TRBJ1-3|TRBV4-2|-
CASSQDWAGSGNTIYF
TGTGCCAGCAGCCAAGATTGGGCGGGCTCTGGAAACACCATATATTTT
>TRBD1|TRBJ1-2|TRBV7-2|-
CASSSDRVNYGYTF
TGTGCCAGCAGCTCGGACAGGGTTAACTATGGCTACACCTTC
>TRBD2|TRBJ2-1|TRBV9|-
CASSAGTSPNEQFF
TGTGCCAGCAGCGCCGGGACTAGTCCGAATGAGCAGTTCTTC
>-|TRBJ1-1|TRBV5-4|-
CASSRGGGSTEAFF
TGTGCCAGCAGCCGGGGAGGTGGATCCACTGAAGCTTTCTTT
>TRBD1|TRBJ2-5|TRBV6-1|-
CASSRTGNQETQYF
TGTGCCAGCAGTCGGACAGGGAACCAAGAGACCCAGTACTTC
>-|TRBJ1-1|TRBV7-3|-
CASSPTGGGEAFF
TGTGCCAGCAGCCCGACCGGTGGAGGTGAAGCTTTCTTT
>-|TRBJ2-3|TRBV9|-
CASSVRALGTDTQYF
TGTGCCAGCAGCGTACGGGCGTTAGGCACAGATACGCAGTATTTT
>TRBD2|TRBJ2-1|TRBV6-1|-
CASSGWGLAGALSVDEQFF
TGTGCCAGCAGTGGGTGGGGACTAGCGGGGGCCCTAAGTGTCGATGAGCAGTTCTTC
>TRBD1|TRBJ2-7|TRBV29-1|-
CSVERTGYEQYF
TGCAGCGTTGAAAGGACAGGCTACGAGCAGTACTTC
>-|TRBJ1-5|TRBV6-5|-
CASSYLSNQPQHF
TGTGCCAGCAGTTACCTTAGCAATCAGCCCCAGCATTTT
>-|TRBJ2-4|TRBV4-1|-
CASSQESPGGGILAKNIQYF
TGCGCCAGCAGCCAAGAGAGTCCTGGCGGGGGCATACTAGCCAAAAACATTCAGTACTTC
>-|TRBJ1-2|TRBV6-4|-
CASSDPGGYGYTF
TGTGCCAGCAGTGACCCTGGCGGCTATGGCTACACCTTC
>-|TRBJ2-7|TRBV11-2|once
CASSPDHSYEQYF
TGTGCCAGCAGCCCGGACCACTCCTACGAGCAGTACTTC